This record covers a single T cell receptor beta chain. Antigen unknown. Clones were read by immunoSEQ multiplex PCR, and TCRdb kept only the in-frame ones, dropping some. The sample shows roughly 65,000 clones, about 80% of them seen only once. The record originates from a study of T cell responses to AZD1222 COVID-19 vaccine. Study information: Whether given at about 4 or about 12 weeks, second doses were pooled.

Study conclusions and caveats: Among the donors, most were white British and more were female, and clonal diversity was possibly underestimated. The reported proportion of spike-specific TCRs targeting unmutated variant regions was nearly half. Only a handful of AZD1222 recipients, five to seven in all, had baseline seropositivity.

V lost 4 bases and J lost 3, with 7 bases in between. There are 12 residues in the CDR3. Germline V CDR1 and CDR2: SGHDT, YYEEEE. The sample consisted of peripheral blood, taken on day 0 of AZD1222 vaccination. The chain uses TRBV5-6 and TRBJ2-5; D unclear. This receptor was obtained from an adult in good health. The CDR3 nucleotides read TGTGCCAGCAGCGGAACAGAAGAGACCCAGTACTTC. Its protein is CASSGTEETQYF.